This T cell receptor beta chain is from a study of T cell repertoires in cytomegalovirus infection. Using its own MiXCR run on the reads, TCRdb lists one record per CDR3 protein. This table has about half a million distinct CDR3 sequences, around 30% appearing once. The trim removed 4 bases at V and 4 bases at J, leaving 1 base unmatched. The CDR3 is made up of 15 amino acids. Germline V gene data show CDR1 as MNHEY and CDR2 as SVGEGT. This clonotype was counted at least ten times. Its cognate antigen is unknown. Material: cultured PBMCs, obtained from culture after CMV antigen stimulation. This clonotype was sampled from a human donor in good health (CMV status not recorded). Some clones in this sample may be carry-over from other donors' samples. The gene calls are TRBV6-2 or TRBV6-3 and TRBJ2-1; 13 bases fit TRBD2. The CDR3 spells CASSWTSGSYNEQFF. DNA for the CDR3: TGTGCCAGCAGTTGGACTAGCGGGAGTTACAATGAGCAGTTCTTC.